This entry features one T cell receptor beta chain sequence. Its target antigen remains unknown. Per-base quality was not reported, and no clone a single base away is much larger than it. The data were taken from a study of T cells after posttransplantation cyclophosphamide (TCRdb year 2016). About the study as a whole: Using TRB sequencing, the study followed how the T cell repertoire reconstituted after myeloablative bone marrow transplantation in which posttransplantation cyclophosphamide served as GVHD prophylaxis. Samples from 30 to 40 PTCy-treated patients and 16 related bone marrow donors of those patients were subjected to antigen receptor sequencing. Blood from all 34 PTCy patients who had 1-year posttransplant specimens underwent TRB sequencing. Up to about 3 additional blood samples from 2 to 5.2 years after transplant were also TRB-sequenced in 3 patients, as was pretransplant blood from 4 patients. Because TRA and TRB clonality were tightly correlated in 9 or 10 samples, subsequent TCR analyses were focused on TRB only. Public TRB sequences were queried against a database of over 3,000 sequences associated with responses to pathogens, tumor antigens, self-antigens and alloantigens. Paper-wide results and their limitations: The TRB repertoires of T cells infiltrating skin or the GI tract showed only limited overlap with the TRB repertoires found in blood. Across the 45 to 55 patients, TRB clonality was highly associated with recipient CMV seropositivity and CMV reactivation, and diversity with PTCy was similar to that in the CNI/methotrexate controls. Donor-recipient similarity was low at 1-2 months but rose over the first year, and later blood repertoires were often dominated by donor CD8+ memory clones.

V sheds 1 base and J sheds 0 bases, leaving 7 bases between their ends. From cysteine to phenylalanine, the CDR3 is 14 amino acids long. The read is trimmed to its CDR3 DNA, 42 bases read in frame from base 1. Via the germline V gene, CDR1 is SGHVS and CDR2 FQNEAQ. Peripheral blood samples were provided by related bone marrow donors on the day of marrow donation. Peripheral blood and bone marrow mononuclear cells were isolated by Ficoll-Hypaque density centrifugation and cryopreserved. Genomic DNA was used for TRB sequencing, which was performed with the immunoSEQ assay at survey resolution or with the hsTCRB kit. The source study handled its data this way. The immunoSEQ software handled initial read processing, and the LymphoSeq R package was used for repertoire analyses. For each TRB dataset, clonality was calculated as 1 minus normalized Shannon entropy, and the Gini coefficient was computed as well. To infer phenotypes in unsorted samples, TRB sequences from sorted subsets of the recipient or donor were mapped onto unsorted samples from the same recipient. What TCRdb holds here is the immuneACCESS table cut down to in-frame rearrangements. Part of the clones is not present; checked against another copy, under half of the missing clones reflect an unresolved V gene, and the others are unexplained. V and J calls and clone size follow that table, whereas D and trimming were derived from the DNA. The table for this sample lists approximately 47,000 clones; 85% to 95% of them were counted only once. Jointly, the top ten make up less than 3.5% of the sample.

The specimen sequenced was PBMCs. The chain is made from TRBV7-8 and TRBJ2-7, with the D gene uncertain. The TCR was taken from a woman aged 45-65 years in good health and a related stem cell transplant donor. The sequenced DNA: TGTGCCAGCAGCTTAGAGCACTACTCCTACGAGCAGTACTTC. Its coded protein is CASSLEHYSYEQYF.